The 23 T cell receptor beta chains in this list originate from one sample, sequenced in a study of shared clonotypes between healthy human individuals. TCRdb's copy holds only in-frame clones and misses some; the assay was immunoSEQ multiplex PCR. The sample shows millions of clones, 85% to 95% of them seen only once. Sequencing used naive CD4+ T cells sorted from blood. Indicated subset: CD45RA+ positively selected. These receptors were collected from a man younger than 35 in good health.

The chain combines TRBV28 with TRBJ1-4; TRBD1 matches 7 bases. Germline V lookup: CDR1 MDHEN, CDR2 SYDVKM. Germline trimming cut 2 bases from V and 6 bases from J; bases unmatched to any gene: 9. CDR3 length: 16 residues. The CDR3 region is CASSLLTTGRDEKLFF. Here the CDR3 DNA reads TGTGCCAGCAGTTTACTTACGACAGGGAGGGATGAAAAACTGTTTTTT. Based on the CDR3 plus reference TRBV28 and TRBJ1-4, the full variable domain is DVKVTQSSRYLVKRTGEKVFLECVQDMDHENMFWYRQDPGLGLRLIYFSYDVKMKEKGDIPEGYSVSREKKERFSLILESASTNQTSMYLCASSLLTTGRDEKLFFGSGTQLSVL.

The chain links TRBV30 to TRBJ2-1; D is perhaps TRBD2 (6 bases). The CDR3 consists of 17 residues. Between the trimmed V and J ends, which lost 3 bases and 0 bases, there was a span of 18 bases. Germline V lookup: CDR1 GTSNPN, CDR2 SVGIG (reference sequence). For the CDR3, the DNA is TGTGCCTGGAGGATTGGGGGAGGCCTGAGCTCCTACAATGAGCAGTTCTTC. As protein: CAWRIGGGLSSYNEQFF.

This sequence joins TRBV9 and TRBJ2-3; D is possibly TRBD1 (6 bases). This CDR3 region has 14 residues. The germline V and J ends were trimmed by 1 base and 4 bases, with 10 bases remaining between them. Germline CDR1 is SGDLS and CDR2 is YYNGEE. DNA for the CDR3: TGTGCCAGCAGCGTAAGGGGGACCGCAGATACGCAGTATTTT. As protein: CASSVRGTADTQYF.

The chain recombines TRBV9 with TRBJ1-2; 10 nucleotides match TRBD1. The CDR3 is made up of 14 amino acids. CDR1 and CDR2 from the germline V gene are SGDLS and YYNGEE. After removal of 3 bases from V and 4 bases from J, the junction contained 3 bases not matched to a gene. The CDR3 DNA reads TGTGCCAGCAGCGGCCGACAGGGGGCCTATGGCTACACCTTC. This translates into CASSGRQGAYGYTF.

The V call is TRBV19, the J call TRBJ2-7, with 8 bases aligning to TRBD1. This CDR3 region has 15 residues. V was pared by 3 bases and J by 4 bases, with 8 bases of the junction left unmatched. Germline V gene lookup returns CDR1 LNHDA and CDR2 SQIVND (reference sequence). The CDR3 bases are TGTGCCAGTAGTATCTATGCAGGGGGCGGGTACGAGCAGTACTTC. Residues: CASSIYAGGGYEQYF.

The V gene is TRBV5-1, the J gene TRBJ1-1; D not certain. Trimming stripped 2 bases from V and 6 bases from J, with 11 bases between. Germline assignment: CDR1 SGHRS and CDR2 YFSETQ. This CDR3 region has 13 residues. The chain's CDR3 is CASSFWGSPEAFF. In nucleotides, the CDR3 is TGCGCCAGCAGCTTTTGGGGTAGCCCTGAAGCTTTCTTT.

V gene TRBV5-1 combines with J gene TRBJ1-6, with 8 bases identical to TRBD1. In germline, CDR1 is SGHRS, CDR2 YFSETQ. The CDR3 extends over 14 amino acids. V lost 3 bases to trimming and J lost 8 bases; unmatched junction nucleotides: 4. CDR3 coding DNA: TGCGCCAGCAGCTCGGGACAGGAGGATTCACCCCTCCACTTT. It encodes CASSSGQEDSPLHF.

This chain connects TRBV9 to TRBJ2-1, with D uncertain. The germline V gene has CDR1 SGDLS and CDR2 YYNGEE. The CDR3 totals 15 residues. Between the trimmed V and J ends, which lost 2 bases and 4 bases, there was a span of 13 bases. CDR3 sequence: CASSVWAYAYNEQFF. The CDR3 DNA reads TGTGCCAGCAGCGTTTGGGCATATGCGTACAATGAGCAGTTCTTC.

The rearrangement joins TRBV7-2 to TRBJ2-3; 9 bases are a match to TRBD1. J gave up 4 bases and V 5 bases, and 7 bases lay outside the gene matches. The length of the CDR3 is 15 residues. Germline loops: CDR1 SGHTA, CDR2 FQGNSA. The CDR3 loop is CASSPMGQGPDTQYF. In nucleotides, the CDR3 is TGTGCCAGCAGCCCCATGGGACAGGGTCCAGATACGCAGTATTTT. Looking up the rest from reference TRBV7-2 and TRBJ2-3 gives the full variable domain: GAGVSQSPSNKVTEKGKDVELRCDPISGHTALYWYRQSLGQGLEFLIYFQGNSAPDKSGLPSDRFSAERTGGSVSTLTIQRTQQEDSAVYLCASSPMGQGPDTQYFGPGTRLTVL.

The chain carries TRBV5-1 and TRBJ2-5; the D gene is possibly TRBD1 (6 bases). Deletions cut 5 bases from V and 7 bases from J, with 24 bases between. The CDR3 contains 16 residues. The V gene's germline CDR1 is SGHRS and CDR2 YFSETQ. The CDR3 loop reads CASSFVGTPTPGTQYF. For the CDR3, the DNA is TGCGCCAGCAGTTTCGTAGGGACACCCACTCCAGGGACCCAGTACTTC.

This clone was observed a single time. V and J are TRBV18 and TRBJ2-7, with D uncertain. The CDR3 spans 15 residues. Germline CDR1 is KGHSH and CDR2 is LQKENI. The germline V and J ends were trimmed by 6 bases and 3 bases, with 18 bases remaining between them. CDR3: CASSPTVGLNYEQYF. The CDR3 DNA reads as TGTGCCAGCTCCCCAACCGTTGGGCTTAACTACGAGCAGTACTTC.

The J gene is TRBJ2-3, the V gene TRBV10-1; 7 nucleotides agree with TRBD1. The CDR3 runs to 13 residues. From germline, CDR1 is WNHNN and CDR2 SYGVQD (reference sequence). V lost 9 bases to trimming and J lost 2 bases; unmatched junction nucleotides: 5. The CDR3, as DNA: TGCGCCAGTGGGACAGTCGACACAGATACGCAGTATTTT. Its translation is CASGTVDTDTQYF.

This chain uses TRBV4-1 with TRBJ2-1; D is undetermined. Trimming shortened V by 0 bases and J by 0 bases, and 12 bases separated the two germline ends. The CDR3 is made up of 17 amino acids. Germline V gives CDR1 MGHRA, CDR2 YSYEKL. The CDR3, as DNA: TGCGCCAGCAGCCAAGATAGATCTAGTCTCTCCTACAATGAGCAGTTCTTC. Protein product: CASSQDRSSLSYNEQFF.

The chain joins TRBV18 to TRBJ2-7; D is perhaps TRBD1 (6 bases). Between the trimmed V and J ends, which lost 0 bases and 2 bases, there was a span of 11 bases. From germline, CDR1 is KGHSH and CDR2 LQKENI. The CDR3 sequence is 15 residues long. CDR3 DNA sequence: TGTGCCAGCTCACCACCGTCAGGGGCTACCTACGAGCAGTACTTC. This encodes CASSPPSGATYEQYF.

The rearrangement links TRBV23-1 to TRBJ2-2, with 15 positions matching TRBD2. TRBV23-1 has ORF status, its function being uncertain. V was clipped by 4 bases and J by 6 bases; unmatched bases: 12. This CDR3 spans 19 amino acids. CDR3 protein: CASSRLPGLAGGNSGELFF. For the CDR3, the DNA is TGCGCCAGCAGTCGTCTCCCGGGACTAGCGGGAGGTAATTCCGGGGAGCTGTTTTTT.

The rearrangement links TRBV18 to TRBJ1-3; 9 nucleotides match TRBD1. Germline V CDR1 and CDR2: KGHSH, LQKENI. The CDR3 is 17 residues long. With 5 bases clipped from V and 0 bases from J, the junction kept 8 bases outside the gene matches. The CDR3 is CASSSPGQGLSGNTIYF. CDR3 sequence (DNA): TGTGCCAGCTCATCGCCGGGACAGGGCCTCTCTGGAAACACCATATATTTT.

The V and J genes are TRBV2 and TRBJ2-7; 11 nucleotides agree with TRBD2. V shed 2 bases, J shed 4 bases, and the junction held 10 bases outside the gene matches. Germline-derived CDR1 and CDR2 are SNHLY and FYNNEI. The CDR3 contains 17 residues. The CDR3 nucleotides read TGTGCCAGCAGTGAAAGGGGACTACTAGCGGGAGAGTACGAGCAGTACTTC. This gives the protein CASSERGLLAGEYEQYF.

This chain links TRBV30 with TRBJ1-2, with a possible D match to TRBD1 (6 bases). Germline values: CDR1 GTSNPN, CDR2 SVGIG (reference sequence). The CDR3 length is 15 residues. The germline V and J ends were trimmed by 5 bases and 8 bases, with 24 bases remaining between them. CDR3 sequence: CAWSRGHRVLEGYTF. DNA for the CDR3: TGTGCCTGGTCCCGGGGGCACAGGGTCCTGGAGGGCTACACCTTC.

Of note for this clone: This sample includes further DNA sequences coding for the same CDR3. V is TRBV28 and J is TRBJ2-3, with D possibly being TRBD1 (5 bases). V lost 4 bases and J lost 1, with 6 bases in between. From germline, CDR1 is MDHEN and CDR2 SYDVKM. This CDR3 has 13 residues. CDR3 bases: TGTGCCAGCAGTTCACAGGGCACAGATACGCAGTATTTT. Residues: CASSSQGTDTQYF.

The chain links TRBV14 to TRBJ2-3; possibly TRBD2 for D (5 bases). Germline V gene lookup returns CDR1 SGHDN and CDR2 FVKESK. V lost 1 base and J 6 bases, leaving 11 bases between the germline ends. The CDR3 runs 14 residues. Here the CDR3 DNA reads TGTGCCAGCAGCCAAGTAGGAGGCGTTGATACGCAGTATTTT. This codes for CASSQVGGVDTQYF.

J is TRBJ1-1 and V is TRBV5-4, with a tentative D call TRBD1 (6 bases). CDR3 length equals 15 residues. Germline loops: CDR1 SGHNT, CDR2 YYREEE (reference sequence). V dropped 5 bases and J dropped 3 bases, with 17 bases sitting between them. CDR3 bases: TGTGCCAGCAGTCCGGGGGGGGCCGGTGACACTGAAGCTTTCTTT. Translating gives CASSPGGAGDTEAFF.

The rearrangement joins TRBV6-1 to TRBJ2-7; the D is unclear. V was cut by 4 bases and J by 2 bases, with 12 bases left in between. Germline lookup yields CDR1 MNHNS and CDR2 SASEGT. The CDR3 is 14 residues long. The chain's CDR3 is CASSVRPFTYEQYF. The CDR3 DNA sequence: TGTGCCAGCAGTGTTCGCCCCTTTACCTACGAGCAGTACTTC.

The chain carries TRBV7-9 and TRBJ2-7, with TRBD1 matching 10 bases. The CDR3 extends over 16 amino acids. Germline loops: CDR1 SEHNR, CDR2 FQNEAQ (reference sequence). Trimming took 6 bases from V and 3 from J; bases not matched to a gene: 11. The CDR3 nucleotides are TGTGCCAGCAGTTCCGGGCAGACAGGGGGCAACTACGAGCAGTACTTC. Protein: CASSSGQTGGNYEQYF.